The 14 T cell receptor beta chains below come from one sample, sequenced in a study of OX40 agonist ivuxolimab in advanced cancers. Clones were read by immunoSEQ multiplex PCR, and TCRdb kept only the in-frame ones, dropping some. The data hold 95,000 to 150,000 clones, with 93% observed a single time. This material consisted of CD4+ or CD8+ T cells sorted from blood, taken in a trial of the OX40 agonist ivuxolimab. These receptors came from an adult with an advanced solid tumor such as melanoma, head and neck, liver or kidney cancer.

The chain joins TRBV9 to TRBJ2-5; TRBD2 agrees at 8 bases. The CDR3 contains 14 residues. The germline gives CDR1 SGDLS, CDR2 YYNGEE. The ends lost 2 bases at V and 5 bases at J; junction bases unmatched: 5. In DNA, the CDR3 is TGTGCCAGCAGCGTGGTAGCGGGGTTGGAGACCCAGTACTTC. It encodes CASSVVAGLETQYF.

This chain uses TRBV6-1 with TRBJ1-2; D remains unclear. The germline V gene encodes CDR1 MNHNS and CDR2 SASEGT. This CDR3 is built from 13 residues. Trimming took off 3 bases at V and 7 bases at J, with 12 bases between the two ends. The CDR3 region has the DNA TGTGCCAGCAGTGAGGGCCGAGGGCTTGGCTACACCTTC. This translates into CASSEGRGLGYTF.

The chain recombines TRBV9 with TRBJ1-1; the D gene is possibly TRBD1 (5 bases). The CDR3 has 14 residues. From germline, CDR1 is SGDLS and CDR2 YYNGEE. The V end was cut by 6 bases, the J end by 4 bases, with 16 bases between. CDR3 residues: CASNYQGGPTEAFF. The CDR3 DNA reads as TGTGCCAGCAACTACCAGGGCGGGCCCACTGAAGCTTTCTTT.

The genes are TRBV28 and TRBJ2-3, with D uncertain. CDR3 size: 13 residues. The germline V and J ends were trimmed by 1 base and 5 bases, with 7 bases remaining between them. Germline values: CDR1 MDHEN, CDR2 SYDVKM. The chain's CDR3 is CASSLSSEDTQYF. In DNA form, the CDR3 reads TGTGCCAGCAGTTTATCGTCGGAAGATACGCAGTATTTT.

The genes are TRBV29-1 and TRBJ2-1; 13 bases line up with TRBD2. The V and J ends lost 6 bases and 7 bases, in that order; junction bases with no gene match: 9. The CDR3 is made up of 15 amino acids. The germline V gene encodes CDR1 SQVTM and CDR2 ANQGSEA. CDR3 sequence: CSVSTSGGAWNEQFF. The CDR3 nucleotides read TGCAGCGTCTCAACTAGCGGGGGGGCCTGGAATGAGCAGTTCTTC.

The rearrangement joins TRBV5-1 to TRBJ2-3; D is perhaps TRBD1 or TRBD2 (5 bases each). V lost 3 bases and J lost 3, with 14 bases in between. This CDR3 is 15 amino acids long. Germline CDR1 and CDR2: SGHRS and YFSETQ. The CDR3 reads CASSWDGIKTDTQYF. The CDR3 DNA follows: TGCGCCAGCAGCTGGGACGGCATTAAAACAGATACGCAGTATTTT.

The rearrangement joins TRBV28 to TRBJ2-2; D might be TRBD1 (6 bases). The CDR3 runs to 14 residues. V gave up 3 bases and J gave up 3 bases, with 8 bases separating them. Germline V gene lookup returns CDR1 MDHEN and CDR2 SYDVKM. In DNA form, the CDR3 reads TGTGCCAGCAGTTTTGGACAGTACACCGGGGAGCTGTTTTTT. Protein: CASSFGQYTGELFF.

This clone has only one observation. The chain recombines TRBV11-3 with TRBJ2-3, with TRBD2 identical over 7 bases. Germline V gene data show CDR1 as SGHNT and CDR2 as YENEEA. The CDR3 covers 17 residues. V shed 0 bases, J shed 1 base, and the junction held 7 bases outside the gene matches. The CDR3 region has the DNA TGTGCCAGCAGCTTAGACGGGGGGTCTGCTGGCACAGATACGCAGTATTTT. It is translated as CASSLDGGSAGTDTQYF.

The chain joins TRBV7-2 to TRBJ2-1, with TRBD1 identical over 9 bases. V shed 5 bases, J shed 9 bases, and the junction held 11 bases outside the gene matches. This CDR3 is built from 15 residues. Germline-derived CDR1 and CDR2 are SGHTA and FQGNSA. CDR3 protein: CASSHTGTGFGEQFF. In DNA, the CDR3 is TGTGCCAGCAGCCACACCGGGACAGGGTTTGGTGAGCAGTTCTTC.

V and J are TRBV15 and TRBJ2-5; 9 bases line up with TRBD2. The CDR3 sequence is 16 residues long. V gave up 3 bases and J gave up 2 bases; unmatched junction bases: 7. Germline-derived CDR1 and CDR2 are LNHNV and YYDKDF (reference sequence). The CDR3 DNA is TGTGCCACCAGCAGCCTCGGCGGGGGGGGTCAAGAGACCCAGTACTTC. It encodes CATSSLGGGGQETQYF.

The chain uses TRBV28 and TRBJ1-2; no definite D call. This CDR3 has 14 residues. Germline V lookup: CDR1 MDHEN, CDR2 SYDVKM. Trimming stripped 8 bases from V and 4 bases from J, with 17 bases between. CDR3 in DNA: TGTGCCAGCCGACCTACGGCGGGTTTCTATGGCTACACCTTC. It yields the protein CASRPTAGFYGYTF.

This chain links TRBV5-1 with TRBJ2-5; D assignment may be TRBD1 or TRBD2 (5 bases each). CDR1 is SGHRS and CDR2 is YFSETQ in the germline V gene. V was cut by 2 bases and J by 0 bases, with 17 bases left in between. The CDR3 spans 17 residues. CDR3 DNA: TGCGCCAGCAGCTTATACAGGATGAGGGATGACCAAGAGACCCAGTACTTC. Its protein is CASSLYRMRDDQETQYF.

The rearrangement uses TRBV7-2 and TRBJ2-1, with D maybe TRBD1 (6 bases). The CDR3 loop spans 13 amino acids. Germline CDR1 SGHTA, CDR2 FQGNSA. Trimming pared 1 base from V and 14 bases from J, leaving 15 bases between. CDR3 bases: TGTGCCAGCAGCTTAGATGGGGGCCCGGTAAAGTTCTTC. It encodes CASSLDGGPVKFF.

This clone was observed once. The rearrangement uses TRBV5-1 and TRBJ1-4; D ambiguous. The germline V gene has CDR1 SGHRS and CDR2 YFSETQ. The V gene lost 4 bases and the J gene lost 4 bases, with 11 bases spanning the gap. CDR3 length equals 14 residues. The CDR3: CASSLGLGNEKLFF. As DNA, the CDR3 is TGCGCCAGCAGCCTGGGGTTGGGTAATGAAAAACTGTTTTTT.